Below, one TCR beta chain is given with its context. Many counts were recorded for this clonotype. Its antigen is currently not known. Per-base qualities were not stored, and no clone one base away is much larger. Sequences SGHTA (CDR1) and FQGNSA (CDR2) are obtained from the germline V gene. From cysteine to phenylalanine, the CDR3 is 16 amino acids long. This entry keeps only the CDR3 DNA: 48 bases, framed from base 1. Trimming takes 5 bases from V and 2 bases from J, and the germline ends sit 16 bases apart. To demonstrate the VDJtools post-analysis software, TCR beta repertoires were profiled from the peripheral blood of over ten young patients with multiple sclerosis. Multiple sclerosis patients were children and adolescents aged about 6 to 16 years. Receptor libraries were prepared by PCR. TCRdb names Illumina HiSeq 2500 as the instrument used. To reduce PCR and sequencing biases, unique molecular identifiers were built into the TCR beta cDNA libraries. Per 1 to 10 million input T cells, approximately 500,000 cDNA molecules were obtained, such that each molecule approximated one T cell. Patient libraries were prepared and sequenced with the same protocol used for the earlier healthy control dataset. Within a given batch, samples were prepared together, multiplexed and sequenced on the same HiSeq lane. The source study handled its data this way. MIGEC was used to process the raw barcoded reads, and molecular identifier groups with only a single read were discarded before consensus assembly and CDR3 extraction. VDJtools was used for post-analysis of the clonotype tables, and diversity was normalized by down-sampling every dataset to the size of the smallest sample. In repertoire overlap clustering, CDR3 amino acid sequences, but not nucleotide sequences, were matched to correct batch-related cross-sample contamination. TCRdb reanalyzed the raw reads on its own, using fastp at Q25 for trimming and MiXCR for clone calling, and kept in-frame beta chains. Each entry merges the rows of one CDR3 protein and shows their most common DNA and genes. The V and J calls here are based on TCRdb, not the publication. For this sample there are under 200,000 distinct CDR3 sequences; about 30% appear just once. About 3.4% of the sample goes to the ten largest clones.

This sample stems from a study of post-analysis software for immune sequencing data (dated by TCRdb to the mid-2010s). Regarding the study in general: The recorded disease courses included relapsing-remitting, secondary progressive and progressive-relapsing multiple sclerosis, and some patients had no subtype annotation. The patient repertoires were compared against some twelve previously published healthy control repertoires obtained from donors aged roughly 6 to 25 years. A subset of samples was prepared in parallel using single-end sample barcoding, then pooled and co-amplified after Illumina adapter ligation. General study outcomes and caveats: Significantly higher frequencies in patients than in controls were found for about five TRBV segments, including TRBV5-6, TRBV5-1 and TRBV20-1. Multiple sclerosis patients had significantly lower normalized Chao1 diversity than controls, a result that suggests substantial peripheral T-cell clonal expansion. When samples were clustered directly using the F measure, samples prepared in the same batch co-clustered strongly, which prompted a batch-effect correction. The control group was slightly older than the multiple sclerosis patient group.

Sequencing used blood. The clonotype originates from a girl under 18 with multiple sclerosis. The chain was built from TRBV7-2 and TRBJ2-1; no D gene is confidently identified. The nucleotide sequence reads as follows: TGTGCCAGCAGCCCCACCCCGGTCACGACCTACAATGAGCAGTTCTTC. This encodes CASSPTPVTTYNEQFF.